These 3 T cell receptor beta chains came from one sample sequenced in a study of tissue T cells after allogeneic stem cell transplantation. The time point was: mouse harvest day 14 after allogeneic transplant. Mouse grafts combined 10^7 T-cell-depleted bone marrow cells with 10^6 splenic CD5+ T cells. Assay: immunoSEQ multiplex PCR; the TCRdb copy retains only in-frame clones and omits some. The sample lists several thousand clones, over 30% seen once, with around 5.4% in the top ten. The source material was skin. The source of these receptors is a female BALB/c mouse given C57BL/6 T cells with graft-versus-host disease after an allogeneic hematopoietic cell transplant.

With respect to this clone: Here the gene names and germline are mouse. This CDR3 reads CGARDSSYNSPLYF. CDR3 DNA, as far as it was read: TGTGGTGCTAGGGACAGTTCCTATAATTCGCCCCTCTAC. The V gene is TRBV20, the J gene TRBJ1-6; D not resolved. The read finishes 1 residue shy of the CDR3 end, and the germline J gene is used to complete it. TRBJ1-6 is an ORF for which the function is uncertain. Germline values: CDR1 GFQATS, CDR2 STVNSAI. The CDR3 is made up of 14 amino acids. V was cut by 0 bases and J by 0 bases, with 3 bases left in between.

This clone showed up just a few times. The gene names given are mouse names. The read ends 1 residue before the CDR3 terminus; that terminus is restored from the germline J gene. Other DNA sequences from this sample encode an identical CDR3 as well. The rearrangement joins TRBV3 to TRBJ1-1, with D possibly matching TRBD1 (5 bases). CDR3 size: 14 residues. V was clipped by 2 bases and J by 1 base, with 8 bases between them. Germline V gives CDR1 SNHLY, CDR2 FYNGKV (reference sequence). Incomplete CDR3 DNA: TGTGCCAGCAGCTTAACCGGGGGGAACACAGAAGTCTTC. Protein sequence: CASSLTGGNTEVF. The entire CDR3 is CASSLTGGNTEVFF.

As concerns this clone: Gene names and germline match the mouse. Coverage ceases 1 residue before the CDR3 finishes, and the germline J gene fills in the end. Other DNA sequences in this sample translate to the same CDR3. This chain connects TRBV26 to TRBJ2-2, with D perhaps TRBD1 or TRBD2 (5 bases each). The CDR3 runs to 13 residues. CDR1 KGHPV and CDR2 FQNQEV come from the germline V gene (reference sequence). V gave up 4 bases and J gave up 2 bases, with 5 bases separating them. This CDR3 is CASSRGNTGQLYF. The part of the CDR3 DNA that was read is TGTGCCAGCAGTCGGGGGAACACCGGGCAGCTCTAC.